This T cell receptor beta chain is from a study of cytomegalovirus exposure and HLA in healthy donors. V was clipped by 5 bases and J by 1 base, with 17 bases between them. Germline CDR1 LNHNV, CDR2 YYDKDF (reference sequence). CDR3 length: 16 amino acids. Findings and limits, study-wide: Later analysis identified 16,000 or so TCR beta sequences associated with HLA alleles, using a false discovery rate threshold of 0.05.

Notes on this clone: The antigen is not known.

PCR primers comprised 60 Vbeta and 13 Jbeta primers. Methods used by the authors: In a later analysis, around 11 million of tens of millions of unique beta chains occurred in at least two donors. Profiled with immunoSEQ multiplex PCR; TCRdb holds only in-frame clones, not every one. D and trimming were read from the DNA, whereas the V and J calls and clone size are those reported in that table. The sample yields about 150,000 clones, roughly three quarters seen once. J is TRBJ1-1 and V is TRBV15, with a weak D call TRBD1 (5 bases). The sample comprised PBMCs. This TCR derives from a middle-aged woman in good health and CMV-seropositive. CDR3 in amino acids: CATSPRLPRANTEAFF. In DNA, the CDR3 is TGTGCCACCAGCCCCAGATTACCCAGGGCGAACACTGAAGCTTTCTTT.